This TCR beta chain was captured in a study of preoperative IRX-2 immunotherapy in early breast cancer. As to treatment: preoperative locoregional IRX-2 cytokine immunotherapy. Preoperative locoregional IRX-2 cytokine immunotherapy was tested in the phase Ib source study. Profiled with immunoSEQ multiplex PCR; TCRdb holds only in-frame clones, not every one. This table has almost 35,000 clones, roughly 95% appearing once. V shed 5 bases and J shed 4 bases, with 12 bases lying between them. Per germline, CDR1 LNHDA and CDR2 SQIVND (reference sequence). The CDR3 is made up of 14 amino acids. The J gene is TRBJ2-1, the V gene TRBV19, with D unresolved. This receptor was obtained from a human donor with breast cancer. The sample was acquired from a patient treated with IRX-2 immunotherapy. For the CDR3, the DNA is TGTGCCAGTAGTCGAACAGCTACATACAATGAGCAGTTCTTC. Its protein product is CASSRTATYNEQFF.